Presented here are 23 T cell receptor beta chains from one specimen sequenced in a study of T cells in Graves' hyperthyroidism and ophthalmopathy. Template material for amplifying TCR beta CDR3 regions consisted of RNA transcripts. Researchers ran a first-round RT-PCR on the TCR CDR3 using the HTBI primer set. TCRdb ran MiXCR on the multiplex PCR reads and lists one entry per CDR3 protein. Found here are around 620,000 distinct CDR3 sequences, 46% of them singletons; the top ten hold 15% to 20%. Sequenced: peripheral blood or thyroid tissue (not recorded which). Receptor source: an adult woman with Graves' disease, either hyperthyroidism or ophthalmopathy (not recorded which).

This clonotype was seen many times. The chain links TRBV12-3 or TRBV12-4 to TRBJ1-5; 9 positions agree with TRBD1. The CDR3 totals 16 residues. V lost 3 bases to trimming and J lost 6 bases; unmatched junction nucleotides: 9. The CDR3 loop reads CASSFAPDRGGQPQHF. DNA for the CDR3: TGTGCCAGCAGTTTTGCCCCGGACAGGGGAGGTCAGCCCCAGCATTTT.

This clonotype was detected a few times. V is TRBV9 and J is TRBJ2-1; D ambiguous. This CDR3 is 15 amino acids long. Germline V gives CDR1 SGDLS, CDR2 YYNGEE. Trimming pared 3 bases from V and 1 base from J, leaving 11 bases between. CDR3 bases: TGTGCCAGCAGCGCCTCAGATGGATCCTACAATGAGCAGTTCTTC. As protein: CASSASDGSYNEQFF.

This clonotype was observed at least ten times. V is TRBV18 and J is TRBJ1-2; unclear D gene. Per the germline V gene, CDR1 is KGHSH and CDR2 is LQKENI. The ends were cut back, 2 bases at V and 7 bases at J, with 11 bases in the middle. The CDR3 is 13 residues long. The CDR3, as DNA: TGTGCCAGCTCACCAAATCGGGATCTTGGCTACACCTTC. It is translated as CASSPNRDLGYTF. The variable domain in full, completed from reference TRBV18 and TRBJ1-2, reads NAGVMQNPRHLVRRRGQEARLRCSPMKGHSHVYWYRQLPEEGLKFMVYLQKENIIDESGMPKERFSAEFPKEGPSILRIQQVVRGDSAAYFCASSPNRDLGYTFGSGTRLTVV.

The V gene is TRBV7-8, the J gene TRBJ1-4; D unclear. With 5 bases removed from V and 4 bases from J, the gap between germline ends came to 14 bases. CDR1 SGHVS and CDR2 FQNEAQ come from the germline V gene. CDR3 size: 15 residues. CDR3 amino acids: CASSQDGRDNEKLFF. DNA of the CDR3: TGTGCCAGCAGCCAGGACGGTCGTGATAATGAAAAACTGTTTTTT.

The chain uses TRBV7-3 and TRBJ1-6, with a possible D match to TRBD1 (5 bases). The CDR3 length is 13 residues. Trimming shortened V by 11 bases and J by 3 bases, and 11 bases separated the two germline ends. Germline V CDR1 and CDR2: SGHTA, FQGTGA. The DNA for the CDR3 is TGTGCCTACCAGGGTTGCTATAATTCACCCCTCCACTTT. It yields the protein CAYQGCYNSPLHF.

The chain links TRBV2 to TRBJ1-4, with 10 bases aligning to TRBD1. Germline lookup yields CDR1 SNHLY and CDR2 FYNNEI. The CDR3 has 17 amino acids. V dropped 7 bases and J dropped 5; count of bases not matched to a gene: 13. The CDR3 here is CASTPPGQGKRNEKLFF. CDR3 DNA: TGTGCCAGCACCCCGCCGGGACAGGGGAAGAGGAATGAAAAACTGTTTTTT.

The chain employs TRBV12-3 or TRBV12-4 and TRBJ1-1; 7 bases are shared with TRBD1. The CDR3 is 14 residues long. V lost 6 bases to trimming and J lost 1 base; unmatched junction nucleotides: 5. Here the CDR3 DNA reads TGTGCCAGCAGAACGGGACAGAAGAACACTGAAGCTTTCTTT. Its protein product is CASRTGQKNTEAFF.

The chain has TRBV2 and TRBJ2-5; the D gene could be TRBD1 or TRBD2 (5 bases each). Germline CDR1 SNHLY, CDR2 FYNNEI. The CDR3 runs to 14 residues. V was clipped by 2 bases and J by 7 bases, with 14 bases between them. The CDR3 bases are TGTGCCAGCAGTGAAAGGGCAGGGAGTGGGACCCAGTACTTC. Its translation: CASSERAGSGTQYF.

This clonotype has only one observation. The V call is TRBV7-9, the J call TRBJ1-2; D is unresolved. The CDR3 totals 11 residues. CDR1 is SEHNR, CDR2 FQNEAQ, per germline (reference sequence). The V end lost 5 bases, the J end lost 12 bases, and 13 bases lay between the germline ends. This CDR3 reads CASSHQTANTF. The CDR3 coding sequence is TGTGCCAGCAGCCACCAGACTGCGAACACCTTC.

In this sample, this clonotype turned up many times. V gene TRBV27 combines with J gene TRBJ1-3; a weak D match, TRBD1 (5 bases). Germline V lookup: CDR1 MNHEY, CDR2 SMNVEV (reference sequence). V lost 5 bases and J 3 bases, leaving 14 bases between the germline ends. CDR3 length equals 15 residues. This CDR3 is CASSPSPGFGNTIYF. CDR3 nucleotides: TGTGCCAGCAGTCCCTCCCCAGGGTTTGGAAACACCATATATTTT.

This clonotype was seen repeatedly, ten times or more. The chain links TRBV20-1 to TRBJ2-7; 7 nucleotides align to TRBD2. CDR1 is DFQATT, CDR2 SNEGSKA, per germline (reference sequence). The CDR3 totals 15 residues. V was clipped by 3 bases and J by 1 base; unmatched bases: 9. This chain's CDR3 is CSARGSASGSYEQYF. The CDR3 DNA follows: TGCAGTGCTAGGGGGTCAGCTAGCGGTTCCTACGAGCAGTACTTC.

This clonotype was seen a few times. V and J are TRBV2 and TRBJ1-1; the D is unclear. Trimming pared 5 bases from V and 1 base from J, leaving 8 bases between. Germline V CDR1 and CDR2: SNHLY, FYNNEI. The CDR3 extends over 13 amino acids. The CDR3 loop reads CASSSSPNTEAFF. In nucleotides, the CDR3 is TGTGCCAGCAGTTCTTCCCCGAACACTGAAGCTTTCTTT. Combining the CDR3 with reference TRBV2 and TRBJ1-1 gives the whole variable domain EPEVTQTPSHQVTQMGQEVILRCVPISNHLYFYWYRQILGQKVEFLVSFYNNEISEKSEIFDDQFSVERPDGSNFTLKIRSTKLEDSAMYFCASSSSPNTEAFFGQGTRLTVV.

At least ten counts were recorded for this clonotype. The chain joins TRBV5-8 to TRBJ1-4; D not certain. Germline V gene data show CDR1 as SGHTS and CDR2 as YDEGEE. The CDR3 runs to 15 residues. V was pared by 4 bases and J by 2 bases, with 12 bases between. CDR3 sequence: CASSRYIGTNEKLFF. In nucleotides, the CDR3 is TGTGCCAGCAGCCGGTACATAGGGACTAATGAAAAACTGTTTTTT.

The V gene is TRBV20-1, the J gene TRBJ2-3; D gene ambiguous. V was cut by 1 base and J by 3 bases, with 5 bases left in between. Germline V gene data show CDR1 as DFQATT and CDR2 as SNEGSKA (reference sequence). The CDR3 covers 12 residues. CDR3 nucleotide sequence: TGCAGTGCTAGAGGGTCAACAGATACGCAGTATTTT. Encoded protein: CSARGSTDTQYF.

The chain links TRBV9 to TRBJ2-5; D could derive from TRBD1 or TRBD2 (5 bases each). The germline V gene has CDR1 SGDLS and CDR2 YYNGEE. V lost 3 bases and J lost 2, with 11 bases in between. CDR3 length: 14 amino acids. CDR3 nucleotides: TGTGCCAGCAGCGCAGAGGGACGGCAAGAGACCCAGTACTTC. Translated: CASSAEGRQETQYF.

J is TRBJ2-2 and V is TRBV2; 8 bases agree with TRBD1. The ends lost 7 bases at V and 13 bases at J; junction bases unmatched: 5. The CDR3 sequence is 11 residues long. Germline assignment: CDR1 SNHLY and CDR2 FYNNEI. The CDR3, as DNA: TGTGCCAGCACCCCAGACAGGGGGCTGTTTTTT. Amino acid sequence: CASTPDRGLFF.

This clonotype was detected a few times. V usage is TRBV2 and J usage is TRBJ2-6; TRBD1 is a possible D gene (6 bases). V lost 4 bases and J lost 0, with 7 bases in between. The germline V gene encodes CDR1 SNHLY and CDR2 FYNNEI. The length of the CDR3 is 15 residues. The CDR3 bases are TGTGCCAGCAGTGGGGGACACTCTGGGGCCAACGTCCTGACTTTC. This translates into CASSGGHSGANVLTF. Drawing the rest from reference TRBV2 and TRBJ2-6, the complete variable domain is EPEVTQTPSHQVTQMGQEVILRCVPISNHLYFYWYRQILGQKVEFLVSFYNNEISEKSEIFDDQFSVERPDGSNFTLKIRSTKLEDSAMYFCASSGGHSGANVLTFGAGSRLTVL.

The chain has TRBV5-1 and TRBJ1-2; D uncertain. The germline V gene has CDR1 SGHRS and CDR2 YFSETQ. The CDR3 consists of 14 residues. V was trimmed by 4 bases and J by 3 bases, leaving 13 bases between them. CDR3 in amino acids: CASSLGATDYGYTF. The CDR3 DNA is TGCGCCAGCAGCCTGGGAGCCACAGACTATGGCTACACCTTC.

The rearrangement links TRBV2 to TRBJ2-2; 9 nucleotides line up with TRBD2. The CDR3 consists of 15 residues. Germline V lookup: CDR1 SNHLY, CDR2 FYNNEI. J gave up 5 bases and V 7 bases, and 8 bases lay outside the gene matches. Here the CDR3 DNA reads TGTGCCAGCAAAACCGGGACTAGCAGAACCGGGGAGCTGTTTTTT. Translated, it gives CASKTGTSRTGELFF.

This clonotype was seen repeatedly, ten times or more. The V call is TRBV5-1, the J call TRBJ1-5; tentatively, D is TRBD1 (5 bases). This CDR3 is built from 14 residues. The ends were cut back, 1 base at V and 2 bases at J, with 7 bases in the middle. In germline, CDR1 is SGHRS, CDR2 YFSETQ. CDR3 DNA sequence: TGCGCCAGCAGCTTGACAGGAGGCAATCAGCCCCAGCATTTT. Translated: CASSLTGGNQPQHF.

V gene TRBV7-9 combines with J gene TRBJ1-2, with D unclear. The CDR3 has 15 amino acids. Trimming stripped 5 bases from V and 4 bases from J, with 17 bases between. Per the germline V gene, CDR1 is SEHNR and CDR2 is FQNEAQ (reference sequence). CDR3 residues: CASSQAPGSGYGYTF. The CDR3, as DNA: TGTGCCAGCAGCCAAGCCCCCGGGTCGGGCTATGGCTACACCTTC.

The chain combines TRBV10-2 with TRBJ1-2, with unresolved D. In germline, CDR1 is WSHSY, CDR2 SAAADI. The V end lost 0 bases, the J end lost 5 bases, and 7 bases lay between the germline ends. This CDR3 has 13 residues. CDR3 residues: CASSESSEYGYTF. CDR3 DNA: TGCGCCAGCAGTGAGTCGTCAGAGTATGGCTACACCTTC.

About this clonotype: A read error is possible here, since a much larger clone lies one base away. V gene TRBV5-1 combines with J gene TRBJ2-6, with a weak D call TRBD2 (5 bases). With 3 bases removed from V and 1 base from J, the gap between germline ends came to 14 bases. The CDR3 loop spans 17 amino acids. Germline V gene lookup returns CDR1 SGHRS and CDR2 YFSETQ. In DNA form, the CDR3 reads TGCGCCAGCAGCTCGGGGAGCCCTAGGTCTGGGGCCAACGTCCTGACTTTC. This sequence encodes CASSSGSPRSGANVLTF.